This T cell receptor (beta chain) was captured by sequencing in a study of OX40 agonist ivuxolimab in advanced cancers. The wider study: Patients were given ivuxolimab, an antibody that agonizes OX40 (CD134). One patient with hepatocellular carcinoma and two with cutaneous melanoma, three in all, had partial responses. General study points: Within 6 weeks, CD4+ and CD8+ blood T cells expanded clonally at 0.1 to 3.0 mg/kg. Expanded clones belonging to CD8+ T cells outnumbered, on average, those of CD4+.

As to this clone: Its specificity is not known.

Germline trimming cut 5 bases from V and 5 bases from J; bases unmatched to any gene: 9. CDR1 is SGHVS, CDR2 FQNEAQ, per germline. CDR3 length equals 16 residues. The assay was immunoSEQ multiplex PCR, and TCRdb's table has in-frame clones only and misses some. The sample records roughly 80,000 clones, 84% being singletons. The J gene is TRBJ2-2, the V gene TRBV7-8; 9 positions agree with TRBD1. The TCR comes from an adult with an advanced solid tumor such as melanoma, head and neck, liver or kidney cancer. Sequencing was performed on CD4+ or CD8+ T cells sorted from blood, taken in a trial of the OX40 agonist ivuxolimab. The CDR3 region is CASSPRDRVGTGELFF. CDR3 sequence (DNA): TGTGCCAGCAGCCCCCGGGACAGGGTCGGAACCGGGGAGCTGTTTTTT.